These 11 T cell receptor beta chains originate from one sample sequenced in a study of human T cells and chemical hapten exposure. In TCRdb, the RACE reads were re-called with MiXCR into one record per CDR3 protein. Of some 200,000 distinct CDR3 sequences listed, 20% to 25% are singletons. Time point meaning: patch test 1, 2 weeks after DPC sensitization. Treatment reported: therapeutic diphenylcyclopropenone sensitization with weekly scalp DPC. Here the sequenced sample was whole blood, taken in connection with sensitization to the hapten diphenylcyclopropenone (DPC). Source of these receptors: a woman aged 50 to 60 with alopecia areata. Some clones in this sample may be carry-over from other donors' samples.

This clonotype was found a few times. Written as DNA, the CDR3 is TGCAGTGCTAGAGATCACCAAGGGTCTAATGAAAAACTGTTTTTT. It encodes CSARDHQGSNEKLFF. The chain has TRBV20-1 and TRBJ1-4; no clear D gene. Germline CDR1 DFQATT, CDR2 SNEGSKA (reference sequence). V dropped 0 bases and J dropped 3 bases, with 11 bases sitting between them. The CDR3 contains 15 residues.

This clonotype was recorded a few times. J is TRBJ2-5 and V is TRBV25-1; D could derive from TRBD1 or TRBD2 (5 bases each). The CDR3 is 16 amino acids. The germline V gene encodes CDR1 MGHDK and CDR2 SYGVNS. V was clipped by 1 base and J by 4 bases, with 16 bases between them. The CDR3 protein is CASSEWGAGLGETQYF. The DNA for the CDR3 is TGTGCCAGCAGTGAATGGGGCGCGGGTCTGGGAGAGACCCAGTACTTC.

The table lists this clonotype with many counts. V is TRBV4-1 and J is TRBJ1-1; D remains ambiguous. The CDR3 consists of 14 residues. Germline V gene sequence: CDR1 MGHRA, CDR2 YSYEKL. Trimming shortened V by 4 bases and J by 1 base, and 10 bases separated the two germline ends. The CDR3 DNA reads as TGCGCCAGCAGCCCAGGACGCGGGAACACTGAAGCTTTCTTT. This codes for CASSPGRGNTEAFF.

This chain joins TRBV14 and TRBJ2-7; a possible D gene is TRBD1 (5 bases). The V gene's germline CDR1 is SGHDN and CDR2 FVKESK. The CDR3 is 15 amino acids. Deletions cut 1 base from V and 3 bases from J, with 13 bases between. The CDR3 sequence is CASSQAQGIVYEQYF. The CDR3 coding sequence is TGTGCCAGCAGCCAAGCTCAGGGAATCGTCTACGAGCAGTACTTC.

This clonotype has a handful of counts. The chain combines TRBV5-1 with TRBJ2-3; 9 bases fit TRBD2. The V segment lost 3 bases and the J segment 2 bases; nucleotides outside the gene matches: 1. The CDR3 is 14 residues long. From germline, CDR1 is SGHRS and CDR2 YFSETQ. This CDR3 reads CASSSSGITDTQYF. The CDR3, as DNA: TGCGCCAGCAGCTCTAGCGGGATCACAGATACGCAGTATTTT.

The chain joins TRBV27 to TRBJ1-6; 7 positions match TRBD1. V lost 4 bases and J lost 14; bases outside the gene matches: 8. The CDR3 covers 13 residues. Germline CDR1 and CDR2: MNHEY and SMNVEV (reference sequence). DNA of the CDR3: TGTGCCAGCAGTTCGGAGACAGGGCCCACCCTCCACTTT. Its translation: CASSSETGPTLHF.

The gene calls are TRBV7-8 and TRBJ2-1, with D unclear. Germline CDR1 reads SGHVS; CDR2 reads FQNEAQ. The CDR3 contains 13 residues. Trimming pared 2 bases from V and 8 bases from J, leaving 10 bases between. The CDR3 reads CASSLLTRYEQFF. The CDR3 nucleotides are TGTGCCAGCAGCTTATTGACCCGCTATGAGCAGTTCTTC.

This clonotype came up a few times. The gene calls are TRBV20-1 and TRBJ1-1; D remains unclear. Per the germline V gene, CDR1 is DFQATT and CDR2 is SNEGSKA (reference sequence). With 1 base removed from V and 1 base from J, the gap between germline ends came to 10 bases. The CDR3 consists of 14 residues. The DNA for the CDR3 is TGCAGTGCTAGAGGTCAAGGGCAGAACACTGAAGCTTTCTTT. It is translated as CSARGQGQNTEAFF.

Written as DNA, the CDR3 is TGTGCCAGCAGCTTGGAAACGTCAGGGGGCGCCACCGGGGAGCTGTTTTTT. Translated, it gives CASSLETSGGATGELFF. The chain carries TRBV5-5 and TRBJ2-2, with TRBD1 identical over 8 bases. J lost 4 bases, V lost 0 bases, and 8 bases had no gene match. The germline V gene encodes CDR1 SGHKS and CDR2 YYEKEE (reference sequence). The CDR3 consists of 17 residues.

The genes are TRBV29-1 and TRBJ2-2, with D possibly being TRBD1 (5 bases). CDR3 length equals 17 residues. The germline V and J ends were trimmed by 4 bases and 1 base, with 19 bases remaining between them. Germline V lookup: CDR1 SQVTM, CDR2 ANQGSEA. CDR3 bases: TGCAGCGTTGTAGGGCAGGGCCCAAGGGGGAACACCGGGGAGCTGTTTTTT. Its translation is CSVVGQGPRGNTGELFF.

This chain connects TRBV18 to TRBJ1-6; no reliable D call. Germline CDR1 KGHSH, CDR2 LQKENI. Trimming removed 6 bases from V and 0 bases from J, with 15 bases in between. CDR3 size: 17 residues. CDR3 sequence (DNA): TGTGCCAGCTCCGACATGGGCGCCAGCTCCTATAATTCACCCCTCCACTTT. It translates to CASSDMGASSYNSPLHF.